The 27 T cell receptor beta chains below come from one sample, sequenced in a study of OX40 agonist ivuxolimab in advanced cancers. Repertoires were generated with immunoSEQ multiplex PCR, while TCRdb's copy carries only in-frame clones and drops some. This table holds some 33,000 clones, 85% to 95% found once. This sample comprised CD4+ or CD8+ T cells sorted from blood, obtained in a trial of the OX40 agonist ivuxolimab. The receptors come from an adult with an advanced solid tumor such as melanoma, head and neck, liver or kidney cancer.

This chain joins TRBV27 and TRBJ2-2; maybe TRBD1 (6 bases). V gave up 6 bases and J gave up 6 bases, with 14 bases separating them. The CDR3 spans 14 residues. Germline V lookup: CDR1 MNHEY, CDR2 SMNVEV (reference sequence). The DNA of the CDR3 is TGTGCCAGCAGCCAAGAACAGGGACCCGGGGAGCTGTTTTTT. This encodes CASSQEQGPGELFF.

The chain has TRBV4-3 and TRBJ2-2; 9 nucleotides agree with TRBD1. Trimming removed 3 bases from V and 6 bases from J; junction bases left unmatched: 11. This CDR3 has 17 residues. The germline V gene has CDR1 LGHNA and CDR2 YSLEER. The CDR3 spells CASSQATGGVGAGELFF. CDR3 coding DNA: TGCGCCAGCAGCCAGGCTACAGGGGGCGTGGGCGCCGGGGAGCTGTTTTTT.

The chain joins TRBV6-6 to TRBJ2-3; maybe TRBD1 (6 bases). Trimming pared 2 bases from V and 0 bases from J, leaving 9 bases between. Germline V gives CDR1 MNHNY, CDR2 SVGAGI (reference sequence). There are 15 residues in the CDR3. The CDR3 region has the DNA TGTGCCAGCAGTTACACGAGGGGGAGCACAGATACGCAGTATTTT. Translating gives CASSYTRGSTDTQYF.

The chain carries TRBV28 and TRBJ2-5; TRBD1 matches at 7 bases. CDR1 MDHEN and CDR2 SYDVKM come from the germline V gene. J was trimmed by 5 bases and V by 8 bases; bases with no gene match: 11. CDR3 length: 14 amino acids. The CDR3 nucleotides are TGTGCCAGCGGTGGGGGACAGCTTGGGGAGACCCAGTACTTC. It encodes CASGGGQLGETQYF. Based on the CDR3 plus reference TRBV28 and TRBJ2-5, the full variable domain is DVKVTQSSRYLVKRTGEKVFLECVQDMDHENMFWYRQDPGLGLRLIYFSYDVKMKEKGDIPEGYSVSREKKERFSLILESASTNQTSMYLCASGGGQLGETQYFGPGTRLLVL.

This chain links TRBV7-8 with TRBJ1-2; D unclear. Between the trimmed V and J ends, which lost 2 bases and 3 bases, there was a span of 10 bases. CDR3 length: 14 amino acids. The germline gives CDR1 SGHVS, CDR2 FQNEAQ. CDR3 coding DNA: TGTGCCAGCAGCTTATCGACAACACACTATGGCTACACCTTC. It yields the protein CASSLSTTHYGYTF.

The gene calls are TRBV2 and TRBJ2-2; 7 nucleotides match TRBD2. Germline loops: CDR1 SNHLY, CDR2 FYNNEI. The junction had 6 bases not matched to a gene; V was cut back by 8 bases and J by 6 bases. This CDR3 is built from 13 residues. CDR3 sequence (DNA): TGTGCCAGCTGGCGGGAGTTTTCCGGGGAGCTGTTTTTT. It is translated as CASWREFSGELFF.

The rearrangement joins TRBV7-2 to TRBJ2-3, with 7 bases aligning to TRBD2. This CDR3 has 14 amino acids. CDR1 and CDR2 from the germline V gene are SGHTA and FQGNSA. V lost 5 bases and J lost 1; bases outside the gene matches: 3. CDR3: CASSLLARTDTQYF. DNA for the CDR3: TGTGCCAGCAGCCTACTAGCGCGCACAGATACGCAGTATTTT.

V usage is TRBV28 and J usage is TRBJ2-1; D ambiguous. Trimming cost V 9 bases and J 3 bases, with 12 bases left between them. CDR1 is MDHEN, CDR2 SYDVKM, per germline. The CDR3 runs 13 residues. The CDR3 spells CASSLVGYNEQFF. DNA for the CDR3: TGTGCCAGTAGCCTAGTGGGCTACAATGAGCAGTTCTTC.

In DNA form, the CDR3 reads TGCGCCAGCAGCCAAGGGGCTCTAGGGTCTGTCGGGAGGGTAACGATGGCCGGGGAGCTGTTTTTT. This gives the protein CASSQGALGSVGRVTMAGELFF. The chain couples TRBV4-1 to TRBJ2-2; 8 nucleotides align to TRBD2. The CDR3 loop spans 22 amino acids. Germline-derived CDR1 and CDR2 are MGHRA and YSYEKL. The ends lost 1 base at V and 6 bases at J; junction bases unmatched: 25.

This chain links TRBV28 with TRBJ1-4, with D unresolved. The CDR3 extends over 16 amino acids. Germline V lookup: CDR1 MDHEN, CDR2 SYDVKM. Trimming cost V 3 bases and J 2 bases, with 13 bases left between them. CDR3 bases: TGTGCCAGCAGTTTCGGAGCGTTGGGGACTAATGAAAAACTGTTTTTT. Translating it yields CASSFGALGTNEKLFF.

The rearrangement joins TRBV7-9 to TRBJ2-3; TRBD1 matches 8 bases. Unmatched junction bases numbered 13, after V lost 5 bases and J lost 6 bases. The CDR3 consists of 16 residues. CDR1 SEHNR and CDR2 FQNEAQ come from the germline V gene (reference sequence). The CDR3 reads CASSRRTGTHLDTQYF. CDR3 in DNA: TGTGCCAGCAGCCGACGGACAGGGACGCACTTGGATACGCAGTATTTT.

This clone was found once. J is TRBJ1-1 and V is TRBV5-1; possibly TRBD1 for D (6 bases). V gave up 4 bases and J gave up 5 bases, with 15 bases separating them. From germline, CDR1 is SGHRS and CDR2 YFSETQ. The CDR3 loop spans 14 amino acids. CDR3 DNA sequence: TGCGCCAGCAGCGTGGCGGGGGCAAAGACTGAAGCTTTCTTT. It codes for CASSVAGAKTEAFF. The full variable domain, in which reference TRBV5-1 and TRBJ1-1 provide the parts outside the CDR3, is KAGVTQTPRYLIKTRGQQVTLSCSPISGHRSVSWYQQTPGQGLQFLFEYFSETQRNKGNFPGRFSGRQFSNSRSEMNVSTLELGDSALYLCASSVAGAKTEAFFGQGTRLTVV.

J is TRBJ2-5 and V is TRBV14; D is perhaps TRBD1 or TRBD2 (5 bases each). V lost 1 base, J lost 4 bases, and 13 bases lay in between. In germline, CDR1 is SGHDN, CDR2 FVKESK. CDR3 length equals 15 residues. The CDR3 here is CASSQGSRGGETQYF. DNA for the CDR3: TGTGCCAGCAGCCAAGGATCGAGGGGCGGAGAGACCCAGTACTTC.

This clone showed up just once. This chain uses TRBV11-3 with TRBJ2-1; 9 bases agree with TRBD2. The CDR3 spans 18 residues. Germline V CDR1 and CDR2: SGHNT, YENEEA. J lost 9 bases, V lost 0 bases, and 15 bases had no gene match. The CDR3 loop reads CASSLDTGSSGRHGEQFF. DNA for the CDR3: TGTGCCAGCAGCTTAGATACTGGGTCGAGCGGGAGGCACGGTGAGCAGTTCTTC.

This clone was seen a few times. The chain is built from TRBV10-2 and TRBJ2-3, with 9 bases fitting TRBD2. The junction had 5 bases not matched to a gene; V was cut back by 2 bases and J by 5 bases. The CDR3 sequence is 15 residues long. Germline V gene data show CDR1 as WSHSY and CDR2 as SAAADI. The chain's CDR3 is CASSERRGGQDTQYF. DNA of the CDR3: TGCGCCAGCAGTGAGCGGCGGGGGGGCCAAGATACGCAGTATTTT.

CDR3 protein: CASSIQQGSTEAFF. The CDR3 DNA reads TGTGCCAGTAGTATACAGCAGGGATCCACTGAAGCTTTCTTT. The chain links TRBV19 to TRBJ1-1; D is possibly TRBD1 (5 bases). Trimming left V 2 bases short and J 4 bases short, with 11 bases between. The CDR3 totals 14 residues. Germline V lookup: CDR1 LNHDA, CDR2 SQIVND (reference sequence).

This clone was counted a few times. This chain's CDR3 is CSALPNSDRAGETQYF. The CDR3 DNA sequence: TGCAGCGCTTTGCCCAATTCCGACAGGGCCGGCGAGACCCAGTACTTC. This rearrangement joins TRBV29-1 to TRBJ2-5; TRBD1 agrees at 7 bases. V lost 7 bases, J lost 5 bases, and 19 bases stayed unmatched. CDR1 and CDR2 from the germline V gene are SQVTM and ANQGSEA. CDR3 size: 16 residues.

J is TRBJ2-7 and V is TRBV29-1; TRBD2 is a possible D gene (6 bases). The CDR3 has 14 amino acids. V was pared by 6 bases and J by 3 bases, with 18 bases between. From germline, CDR1 is SQVTM and CDR2 ANQGSEA. CDR3 nucleotide sequence: TGCAGCGTGCATACTGGGACTGCTCACTACGAGCAGTACTTC. It is translated as CSVHTGTAHYEQYF.

This chain joins TRBV7-9 and TRBJ2-3; TRBD1 is a possible D gene (5 bases). Deletions cut 4 bases from V and 0 bases from J, with 11 bases between. The CDR3 length is 15 residues. CDR1 and CDR2 (germline): SEHNR, FQNEAQ (reference sequence). The CDR3 sequence is CASSSTATSTDTQYF. The CDR3 DNA reads as TGTGCCAGCAGCTCGACAGCGACTAGCACAGATACGCAGTATTTT.

CDR3 amino acids: CASRHGTSPSYEQYF. CDR3 in DNA: TGTGCCAGCAGGCACGGGACTAGCCCGAGCTACGAGCAGTACTTC. The V and J genes are TRBV6-1 and TRBJ2-7, with 9 bases lining up with TRBD2. Trimming cost V 6 bases and J 3 bases; bases outside gene matches: 9. The CDR3 sequence is 15 residues long. CDR1 is MNHNS and CDR2 is SASEGT in the germline V gene.

V usage is TRBV29-1 and J usage is TRBJ1-2; 7 positions agree with TRBD1. The germline gives CDR1 SQVTM, CDR2 ANQGSEA. This CDR3 contains 16 residues. V lost 0 bases, J lost 2 bases, and 9 bases stayed unmatched. This chain's CDR3 is CSVEDPDDRENYGYTF. CDR3 in DNA: TGCAGCGTTGAAGATCCCGACGACAGGGAAAACTATGGCTACACCTTC.

This chain uses TRBV4-2 with TRBJ1-1; D gene unclear. CDR1 is LGHNA, CDR2 YNFKEQ, per germline. The CDR3 runs to 15 residues. Trimming pared 3 bases from V and 1 base from J, leaving 12 bases between. The CDR3: CASSQFGGENTEAFF. The DNA of the CDR3 is TGTGCCAGCAGCCAGTTCGGCGGGGAGAACACTGAAGCTTTCTTT.

V and J are TRBV27 and TRBJ2-1, with D perhaps TRBD2 (6 bases). Between the trimmed V and J ends, which lost 3 bases and 6 bases, there was a span of 12 bases. This CDR3 is built from 14 residues. The V gene's germline CDR1 is MNHEY and CDR2 SMNVEV (reference sequence). The CDR3 nucleotides are TGTGCCAGCAGTTTTTTGCCGGGGGTCAATGAGCAGTTCTTC. This encodes CASSFLPGVNEQFF.

The gene calls are TRBV5-1 and TRBJ2-1; 11 nucleotides agree with TRBD2. The germline V gene encodes CDR1 SGHRS and CDR2 YFSETQ. The CDR3 is made up of 18 amino acids. The junction had 15 bases not matched to a gene; V was cut back by 0 bases and J by 10 bases. The CDR3 loop reads CASSLAYQTSGGTQEQFF. CDR3 bases: TGCGCCAGCAGCTTGGCCTATCAAACTAGCGGGGGCACCCAGGAGCAGTTCTTC.

This clone has only one observation. This sequence joins TRBV11-2 and TRBJ2-5; TRBD1 or TRBD2 may be the D gene (5 bases each). CDR3 length: 13 amino acids. The ends were cut back, 7 bases at V and 4 bases at J, with 13 bases in the middle. Per the germline V gene, CDR1 is SGHAT and CDR2 is FQNNGV. CDR3 nucleotides: TGTGCCAGCAAGGGGACCAGGAGAGAGACCCAGTACTTC. As protein: CASKGTRRETQYF. Variable domain in full (rest from reference TRBV11-2 and TRBJ2-5): EAGVAQSPRYKIIEKRQSVAFWCNPISGHATLYWYQQILGQGPKLLIQFQNNGVVDDSQLPKDRFSAERLKGVDSTLKIQPAKLEDSAVYLCASKGTRRETQYFGPGTRLLVL.

V usage is TRBV11-3 and J usage is TRBJ2-7, with D hard to call. V was shortened by 8 bases and J by 6 bases, with 14 bases between the two germline ends. The CDR3 is 12 amino acids. CDR1 and CDR2 (germline): SGHNT, YENEEA. CDR3 residues: CASPPSGIEQYF. CDR3 in DNA: TGTGCCAGCCCACCCTCTGGGATCGAGCAGTACTTC. Full variable domain (remainder filled in from reference TRBV11-3 and TRBJ2-7): EAGVVQSPRYKIIEKKQPVAFWCNPISGHNTLYWYLQNLGQGPELLIRYENEEAVDDSQLPKDRFSAERLKGVDSTLKIQPAELGDSAVYLCASPPSGIEQYFGPGTRLTVT.

Relative to its sample, this clone is medium-sized. The chain combines TRBV2 with TRBJ2-7; D gene uncertain. Germline V CDR1 and CDR2: SNHLY, FYNNEI. The V gene lost 6 bases and the J gene lost 11 bases, with 14 bases spanning the gap. The CDR3 is 11 amino acids. The CDR3 protein is CASSAVGSEYF. The CDR3 bases are TGTGCCAGCAGCGCGGTGGGGTCGGAGTACTTC. Combining the CDR3 with reference TRBV2 and TRBJ2-7 gives the whole variable domain EPEVTQTPSHQVTQMGQEVILRCVPISNHLYFYWYRQILGQKVEFLVSFYNNEISEKSEIFDDQFSVERPDGSNFTLKIRSTKLEDSAMYFCASSAVGSEYFGPGTRLTVT.